Sequencing of this T cell receptor beta chain was carried out in a study of blood T cell repertoires in COVID-19. Study details: The samples span acute and convalescent COVID-19 from the United States, Italy and Spain. The cDNA or gDNA used as material had been derived from T cells, B-cell-depleted T cells, or PBMCs.

CDR1 is MNHEY and CDR2 is SVGEGT in the germline V gene. The CDR3 consists of 17 residues. The V end was cut by 0 bases, the J end by 1 base, with 13 bases between. Authors' data handling: Cell counts per sample came from amplifying reference gene primers. Using immunoSEQ multiplex PCR, the repertoire was profiled, and TCRdb retains in-frame clones only, with some absent. Clone size and the V and J calls come from that table; the DNA yielded D and trimming. There are 80,000 or so clones in the sample; roughly 80% occur only once, and approximately 4.6% lies in the top ten. The sequence was obtained from a woman between 65 and 79 years old with acute or convalescent COVID-19. Source material: peripheral blood. The rearrangement links TRBV6-2 or TRBV6-3 to TRBJ1-5; no clear D. This CDR3 reads CASSYSSRIESNQPQHF. The CDR3 nucleotides read TGTGCCAGCAGTTACTCAAGCAGGATAGAGAGCAATCAGCCCCAGCATTTT.